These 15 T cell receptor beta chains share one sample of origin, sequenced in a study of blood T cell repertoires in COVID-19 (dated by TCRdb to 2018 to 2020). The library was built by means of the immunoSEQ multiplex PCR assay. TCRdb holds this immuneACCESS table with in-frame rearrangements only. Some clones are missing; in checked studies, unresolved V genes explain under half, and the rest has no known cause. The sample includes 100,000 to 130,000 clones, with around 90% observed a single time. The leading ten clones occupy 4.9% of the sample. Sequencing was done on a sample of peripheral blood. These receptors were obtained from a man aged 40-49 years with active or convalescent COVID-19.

The CDR3 region is CASSSGLAGGQWTGELFF. In DNA, the CDR3 is TGTGCCAGCAGCTCGGGACTAGCGGGAGGGCAGTGGACCGGGGAGCTGTTTTTT. This chain connects TRBV7-3 to TRBJ2-2; 16 bases are shared with TRBD2. The CDR3 length is 18 residues. Germline CDR1 and CDR2: SGHTA and FQGTGA. Unmatched junction bases numbered 7, after V lost 4 bases and J lost 5 bases.

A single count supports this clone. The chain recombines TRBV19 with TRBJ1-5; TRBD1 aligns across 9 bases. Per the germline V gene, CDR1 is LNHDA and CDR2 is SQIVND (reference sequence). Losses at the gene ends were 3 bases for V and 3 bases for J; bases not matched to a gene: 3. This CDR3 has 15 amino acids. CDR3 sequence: CASSIGTGYNQPQHF. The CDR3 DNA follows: TGTGCCAGTAGTATTGGGACAGGGTACAATCAGCCCCAGCATTTT.

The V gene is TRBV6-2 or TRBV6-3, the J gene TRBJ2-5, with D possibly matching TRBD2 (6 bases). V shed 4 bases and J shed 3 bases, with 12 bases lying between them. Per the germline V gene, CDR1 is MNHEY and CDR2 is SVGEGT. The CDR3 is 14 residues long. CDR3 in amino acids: CASSLTSLEETQYF. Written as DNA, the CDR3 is TGTGCCAGCAGTTTAACTAGCCTGGAAGAGACCCAGTACTTC.

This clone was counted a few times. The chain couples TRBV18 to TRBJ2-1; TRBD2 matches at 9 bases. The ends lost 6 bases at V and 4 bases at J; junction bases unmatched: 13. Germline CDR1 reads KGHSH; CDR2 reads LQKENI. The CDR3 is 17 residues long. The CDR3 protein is CASSAPSGGLLYNEQFF. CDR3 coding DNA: TGTGCCAGCTCCGCCCCCAGCGGGGGGCTTCTTTACAATGAGCAGTTCTTC.

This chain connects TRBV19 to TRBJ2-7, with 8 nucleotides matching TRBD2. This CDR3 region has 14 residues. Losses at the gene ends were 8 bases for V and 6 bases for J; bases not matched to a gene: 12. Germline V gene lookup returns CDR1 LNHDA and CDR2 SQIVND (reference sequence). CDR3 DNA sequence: TGTGCCAGTTCCCGAGCGGGAGAGTCGGGCGAGCAGTACTTC. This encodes CASSRAGESGEQYF.

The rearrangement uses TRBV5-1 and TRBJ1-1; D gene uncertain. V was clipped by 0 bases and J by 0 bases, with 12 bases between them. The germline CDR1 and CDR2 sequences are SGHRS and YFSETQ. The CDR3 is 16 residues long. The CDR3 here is CASSLALGGMNTEAFF. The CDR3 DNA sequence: TGCGCCAGCAGCTTGGCTTTGGGAGGGATGAACACTGAAGCTTTCTTT.

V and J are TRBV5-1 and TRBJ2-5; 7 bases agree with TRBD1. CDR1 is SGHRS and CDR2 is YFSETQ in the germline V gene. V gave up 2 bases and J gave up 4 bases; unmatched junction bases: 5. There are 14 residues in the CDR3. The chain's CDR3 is CASSFKSGGETQYF. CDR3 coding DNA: TGCGCCAGCAGCTTTAAGTCAGGGGGAGAGACCCAGTACTTC.

The CDR3 region has the DNA TGTGCCAGCAGCTTGGTATCCTATGGCTACACCTTC. Translating it yields CASSLVSYGYTF. The chain employs TRBV5-6 and TRBJ1-2, with D hard to call. V lost 0 bases and J lost 4, with 4 bases in between. CDR3 length: 12 amino acids. From germline, CDR1 is SGHDT and CDR2 YYEEEE.

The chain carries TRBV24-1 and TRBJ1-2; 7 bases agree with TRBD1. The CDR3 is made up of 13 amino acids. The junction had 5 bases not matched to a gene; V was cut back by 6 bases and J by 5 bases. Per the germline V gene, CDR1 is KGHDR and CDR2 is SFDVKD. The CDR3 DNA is TGTGCCACCAGTCCAGGGGGTTTATATGGCTACACCTTC. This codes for CATSPGGLYGYTF.

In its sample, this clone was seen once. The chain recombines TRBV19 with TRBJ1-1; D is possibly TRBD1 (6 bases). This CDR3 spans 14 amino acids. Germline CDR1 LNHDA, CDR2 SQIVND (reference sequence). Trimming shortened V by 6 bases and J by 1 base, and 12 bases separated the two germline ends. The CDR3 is CASSPPRGNTEAFF. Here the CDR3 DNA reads TGTGCCAGTAGCCCGCCCAGGGGGAACACTGAAGCTTTCTTT.

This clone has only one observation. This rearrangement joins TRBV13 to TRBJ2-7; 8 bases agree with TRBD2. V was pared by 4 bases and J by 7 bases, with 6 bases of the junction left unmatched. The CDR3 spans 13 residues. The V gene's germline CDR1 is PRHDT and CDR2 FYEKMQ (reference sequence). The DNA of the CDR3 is TGTGCCAGCAGCTGGACTAGCCCTTTTGAGCAGTACTTC. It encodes CASSWTSPFEQYF.

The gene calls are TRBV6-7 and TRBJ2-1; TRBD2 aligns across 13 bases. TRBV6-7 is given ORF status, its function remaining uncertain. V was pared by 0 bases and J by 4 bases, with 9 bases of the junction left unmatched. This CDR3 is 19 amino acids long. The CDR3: CASSYSLAGGPGAYNEQFF. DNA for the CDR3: TGTGCCAGCAGTTACTCACTAGCGGGAGGGCCCGGGGCTTACAATGAGCAGTTCTTC.

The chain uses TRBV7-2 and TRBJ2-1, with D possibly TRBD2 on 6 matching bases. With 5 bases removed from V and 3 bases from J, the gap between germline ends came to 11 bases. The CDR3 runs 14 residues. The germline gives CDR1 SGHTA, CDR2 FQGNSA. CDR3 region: CASSRGILYNEQFF. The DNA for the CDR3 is TGTGCCAGCAGCCGGGGGATCCTCTACAATGAGCAGTTCTTC.

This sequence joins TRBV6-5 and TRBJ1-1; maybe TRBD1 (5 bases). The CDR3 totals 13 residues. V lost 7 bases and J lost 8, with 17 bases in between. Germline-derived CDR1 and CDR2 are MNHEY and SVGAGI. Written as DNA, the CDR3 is TGTGCCAGCAACGGGGGGGAGGTATCCGAAGCTTTCTTT. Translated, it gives CASNGGEVSEAFF.

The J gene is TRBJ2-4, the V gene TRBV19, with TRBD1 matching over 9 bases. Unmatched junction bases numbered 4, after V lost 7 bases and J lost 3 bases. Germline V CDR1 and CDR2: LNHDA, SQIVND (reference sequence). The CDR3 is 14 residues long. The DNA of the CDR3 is TGTGCCAGTACCCCGGGACAGGGCAAAAACATTCAGTACTTC. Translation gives CASTPGQGKNIQYF.